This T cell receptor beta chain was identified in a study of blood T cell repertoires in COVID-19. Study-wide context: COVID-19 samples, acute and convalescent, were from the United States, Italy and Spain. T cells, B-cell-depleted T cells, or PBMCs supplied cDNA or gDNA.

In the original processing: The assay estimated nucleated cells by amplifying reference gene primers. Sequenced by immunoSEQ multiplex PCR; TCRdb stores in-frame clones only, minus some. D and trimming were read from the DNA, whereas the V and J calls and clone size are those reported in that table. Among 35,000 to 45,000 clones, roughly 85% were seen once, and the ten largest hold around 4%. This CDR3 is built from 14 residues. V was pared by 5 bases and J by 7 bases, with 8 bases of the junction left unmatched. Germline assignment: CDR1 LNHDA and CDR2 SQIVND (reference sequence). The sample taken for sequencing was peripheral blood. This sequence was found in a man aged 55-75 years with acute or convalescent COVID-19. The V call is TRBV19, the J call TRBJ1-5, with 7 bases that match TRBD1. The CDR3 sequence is CASSWGPGGQPQHF. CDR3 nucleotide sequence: TGTGCCAGTAGTTGGGGGCCAGGGGGACAGCCCCAGCATTTT.